The present entry profiles one T cell receptor beta chain with its context. The target antigen is unknown. The data originate from a study of T cell responses to AZD1222 COVID-19 vaccine. Broader study findings: Seropositivity was recorded at baseline in only a handful of AZD1222 recipients.

V was cut by 1 base and J by 4 bases, with 11 bases left in between. CDR3 size: 15 residues. CDR1 and CDR2 from the germline V gene are SGHKS and YYEKEE (reference sequence). Sequencing used immunoSEQ multiplex PCR; TCRdb keeps in-frame clones, though not all of them. This table has more than 150,000 clones, 90% appearing once. This clonotype was obtained from an adult who received the AZD1222 COVID-19 vaccine. The rearrangement joins TRBV5-5 to TRBJ1-4; the D is unclear. This sample comprised peripheral blood, obtained 28 days after the second AZD1222 dose. This CDR3 reads CASSLNPGGNEKLFF. For the CDR3, the DNA is TGTGCCAGCAGCTTGAACCCGGGCGGTAATGAAAAACTGTTTTTT.